The 9 T cell receptor beta chains in this list originate from one sample, sequenced in a study of early T cells in non-severe SARS-CoV-2 infection. Each CDR3 protein is one row after TCRdb ran MiXCR on the 5' RACE reads. Among roughly 32,000 distinct CDR3 sequences listed, about 10% were seen once. Specimen: whole blood. The receptors originated from an adult who was a healthcare worker with PCR-confirmed SARS-CoV-2 infection or an uninfected control (not recorded which).

This clonotype was picked up many times. In nucleotides, the CDR3 is TGTGCCACCAGCAGAGGACTTAGGGTCGGGGAAGAGACCCAGTACTTC. It specifies CATSRGLRVGEETQYF. The chain uses TRBV15 and TRBJ2-5; D is perhaps TRBD2 (5 bases). From germline, CDR1 is LNHNV and CDR2 YYDKDF (reference sequence). The CDR3 totals 16 residues. Trimming removed 1 base from V and 3 bases from J, with 15 bases in between. The full variable domain, with the rest looked up from reference TRBV15 and TRBJ2-5, is DAMVIQNPRYQVTQFGKPVTLSCSQTLNHNVMYWYQQKSSQAPKLLFHYYDKDFNNEADTPDNFQSRRPNTSFCFLDIRSPGLGDTAMYLCATSRGLRVGEETQYFGPGTRLLVL.

This clonotype was found a few times. The chain's CDR3 is CASSFQGGETQYF. The CDR3 DNA sequence: TGTGCCAGCTCTTTCCAGGGCGGGGAGACCCAGTACTTC. The chain combines TRBV18 with TRBJ2-5; either TRBD1 or TRBD2 may supply D (5 bases each). V lost 6 bases and J 5 bases, leaving 13 bases between the germline ends. The CDR3 runs 13 residues. In germline, CDR1 is KGHSH, CDR2 LQKENI.

This clonotype was counted at least ten times. The CDR3 sequence is CSASSGLETHNEQFF. The CDR3 nucleotides are TGCAGTGCTAGTTCCGGACTAGAGACCCACAATGAGCAGTTCTTC. The chain employs TRBV20-1 and TRBJ2-1; TRBD2 matches at 7 bases. Trimming cost V 3 bases and J 5 bases; bases outside gene matches: 10. Germline CDR1 DFQATT, CDR2 SNEGSKA (reference sequence). This CDR3 has 15 amino acids.

This clonotype came up many times. V gene TRBV5-6 combines with J gene TRBJ2-1; D is possibly TRBD2 (6 bases). This CDR3 is 13 amino acids long. From germline, CDR1 is SGHDT and CDR2 YYEEEE. The V end was cut by 2 bases, the J end by 10 bases, with 13 bases between. As DNA, the CDR3 is TGTGCCAGCAGCTTATGGGGGGTAGGAGAGCAGTTCTTC. This encodes CASSLWGVGEQFF.

This clonotype was observed at least ten times. The chain has TRBV6-5 and TRBJ2-7; weak D call: TRBD1 (5 bases). The V gene's germline CDR1 is MNHEY and CDR2 SVGAGI. Trimming cost V 6 bases and J 5 bases, with 26 bases left between them. This CDR3 has 17 amino acids. The CDR3 protein is CASSYQRQRGEYNEQYF. The CDR3 DNA reads as TGTGCCAGCAGCTACCAGAGACAGCGAGGCGAGTATAACGAGCAGTACTTC.

This clonotype was detected once. This may come from a read error, since a much larger clone is one base off. This chain links TRBV6-5 with TRBJ2-7, with 7 bases that match TRBD2. Germline CDR1 is MNHEY and CDR2 is SVGAGI. The CDR3 has 15 residues. The ends lost 0 bases at V and 1 base at J; junction bases unmatched: 3. The CDR3 protein is CASSYSRRGSYEQYF. The CDR3 DNA is TGTGCCAGCAGTTACTCGAGGCGGGGGTCCTACGAGCAGTACTTC.

In its sample, this clonotype was seen many times. The V gene is TRBV7-9, the J gene TRBJ2-5; D is unclear. The length of the CDR3 is 11 residues. Germline V gene data show CDR1 as SEHNR and CDR2 as FQNEAQ (reference sequence). Trimming took 5 bases from V and 3 from J, leaving 4 bases between them. Here the CDR3 DNA reads TGTGCCAGCAGCCTAAAAGAGACCCAGTACTTC. Protein product: CASSLKETQYF.

This clonotype was recorded many times. The J gene is TRBJ2-3, the V gene TRBV7-2; D is ambiguous. V was cut by 7 bases and J by 2 bases, with 10 bases left in between. This CDR3 has 13 amino acids. Per the germline V gene, CDR1 is SGHTA and CDR2 is FQGNSA. This CDR3 reads CASNPGATDTQYF. CDR3 nucleotide sequence: TGTGCCAGCAACCCGGGTGCCACAGATACGCAGTATTTT.

The chain carries TRBV30 and TRBJ1-5; D not resolved. Per the germline V gene, CDR1 is GTSNPN and CDR2 is SVGIG (reference sequence). The CDR3 runs to 13 residues. Trimming cost V 0 bases and J 1 base, with 4 bases left between them. The DNA for the CDR3 is TGTGCCTGGAGTGTCCACAGCAATCAGCCCCAGCATTTT. This gives the protein CAWSVHSNQPQHF.